The 22 T cell receptor beta chains listed next were all sequenced from one sample in a study of cytomegalovirus exposure and HLA in healthy donors. PCR involved 60 Vbeta and 13 Jbeta primers. Generated by immunoSEQ multiplex PCR, the TCRdb table keeps only in-frame clones and is missing some. Of about 160,000 clones listed, approximately 81% are singletons. Sequenced input: PBMCs. Receptors were obtained from a young man in good health and CMV-seropositive.

The chain couples TRBV19 to TRBJ1-2; TRBD1 matches 7 bases. V trimming: 9 bases; J trimming: 8 bases; junction bases outside the gene matches: 12. The germline V gene has CDR1 LNHDA and CDR2 SQIVND (reference sequence). This CDR3 is built from 13 residues. CDR3 DNA: TGTGCCAGCGGTACAGGGGTATCGGGCGGCTACACCTTC. Translation gives CASGTGVSGGYTF.

The chain joins TRBV19 to TRBJ1-2, with TRBD1 identical over 9 bases. Trimming removed 6 bases from V and 4 bases from J; junction bases left unmatched: 3. The CDR3 is 13 amino acids. Germline CDR1 reads LNHDA; CDR2 reads SQIVND (reference sequence). The CDR3 coding sequence is TGTGCCAGTAGCATGACAGGGGGCTATGGCTACACCTTC. It translates to CASSMTGGYGYTF.

V and J are TRBV7-9 and TRBJ2-1; 7 bases are a match to TRBD2. V was pared by 5 bases and J by 8 bases, with 3 bases of the junction left unmatched. The CDR3 sequence is 12 residues long. The germline V gene encodes CDR1 SEHNR and CDR2 FQNEAQ (reference sequence). The CDR3 DNA is TGTGCCAGCAGCCAACGGGGGGATGAGCAGTTCTTC. This sequence encodes CASSQRGDEQFF.

The chain uses TRBV20-1 and TRBJ1-1, with a weak D call TRBD1 (5 bases). The CDR3 runs 11 residues. Germline V gene sequence: CDR1 DFQATT, CDR2 SNEGSKA (reference sequence). The V end lost 3 bases, the J end lost 6 bases, and 8 bases lay between the germline ends. This CDR3 reads CSARWGPEAFF. In DNA, the CDR3 is TGCAGTGCTAGGTGGGGCCCTGAAGCTTTCTTT.

The genes are TRBV7-2 and TRBJ1-5; D is unresolved. From germline, CDR1 is SGHTA and CDR2 FQGNSA. The ends were cut back, 1 base at V and 7 bases at J, with 8 bases in the middle. The CDR3 is made up of 13 amino acids. The CDR3 DNA reads as TGTGCCAGCAGCTTAGTGGTGAGCCAGCCCCAGCATTTT. Protein sequence: CASSLVVSQPQHF.

The chain is built from TRBV29-1 and TRBJ1-1; TRBD1 agrees at 7 bases. The CDR3 is 15 residues long. Trimming removed 4 bases from V and 6 bases from J; junction bases left unmatched: 14. Germline CDR1 and CDR2: SQVTM and ANQGSEA. The CDR3 region has the DNA TGCAGCGTTGTGGGCCGGGGGACAGCTTCTCCTGAAGCTTTCTTT. As protein: CSVVGRGTASPEAFF. Combining the CDR3 with reference TRBV29-1 and TRBJ1-1 gives the whole variable domain SAVISQKPSRDICQRGTSLTIQCQVDSQVTMMFWYRQQPGQSLTLIATANQGSEATYESGFVIDKFPISRPNLTFSTLTVSNMSPEDSSIYLCSVVGRGTASPEAFFGQGTRLTVV.

The rearrangement uses TRBV7-2 and TRBJ2-7; 10 nucleotides agree with TRBD2. V lost 4 bases, J lost 2 bases, and 14 bases stayed unmatched. The V gene's germline CDR1 is SGHTA and CDR2 FQGNSA. The length of the CDR3 is 18 residues. The CDR3 nucleotides read TGTGCCAGCAGCTGGCCTTCGATCACTAGCGGGAAACCCTACGAGCAGTACTTC. It translates to CASSWPSITSGKPYEQYF.

The chain combines TRBV2 with TRBJ2-7; maybe TRBD1 (5 bases). From germline, CDR1 is SNHLY and CDR2 FYNNEI. V was pared by 4 bases and J by 5 bases, with 18 bases between. This CDR3 is 15 amino acids long. DNA for the CDR3: TGTGCCAGCAGTGTGGTTCCAGGGCCTCGTGACGAGCAGTACTTC. Translated, it gives CASSVVPGPRDEQYF.

This chain connects TRBV7-9 to TRBJ2-1; no firm D call. The CDR3 contains 14 residues. Per germline, CDR1 SEHNR and CDR2 FQNEAQ (reference sequence). V shed 7 bases and J shed 0 bases, with 10 bases lying between them. The CDR3 region has the DNA TGTGCCAGCATGTCCTCTTACTCCTACAATGAGCAGTTCTTC. It specifies CASMSSYSYNEQFF. The whole variable domain, remainder taken from reference TRBV7-9 and TRBJ2-1, is DTGVSQNPRHKITKRGQNVTFRCDPISEHNRLYWYRQTLGQGPEFLTYFQNEAQLEKSRLLSDRFSAERPKGSFSTLEIQRTEQGDSAMYLCASMSSYSYNEQFFGPGTRLTVL.

This clone was seen a few times. Written as DNA, the CDR3 is TGTGCCAGCAGTTACTCGGGGACAGCCTCCTACGAGCAGTACTTC. This sequence encodes CASSYSGTASYEQYF. The V call is TRBV6-6, the J call TRBJ2-7; TRBD1 matches at 7 bases. From germline, CDR1 is MNHNY and CDR2 SVGAGI (reference sequence). CDR3 length: 15 amino acids. V dropped 0 bases and J dropped 0; count of bases not matched to a gene: 2.

The chain carries TRBV2 and TRBJ2-1, with 8 bases that match TRBD2. Germline CDR1 reads SNHLY; CDR2 reads FYNNEI. J lost 14 bases, V lost 5 bases, and 17 bases had no gene match. There are 15 residues in the CDR3. Here the CDR3 DNA reads TGTGCCAGCAGTCCAAGCTCGGGGGGGGTAGAGTATAAGTTCTTC. It yields the protein CASSPSSGGVEYKFF.

The gene calls are TRBV7-2 and TRBJ1-6; D call uncertain. Germline V gene sequence: CDR1 SGHTA, CDR2 FQGNSA. This CDR3 is built from 12 residues. The V and J ends lost 4 bases and 8 bases respectively, with 6 bases between them. The CDR3 reads CASSSDYSPLHF. The DNA for the CDR3 is TGTGCCAGCAGCTCAGATTATTCACCCCTCCACTTT.

The CDR3 region is CASSLVGGGLADEQFF. In nucleotides, the CDR3 is TGTGCCAGCAGTTTAGTAGGGGGGGGGCTCGCCGATGAGCAGTTCTTC. The V gene is TRBV27, the J gene TRBJ2-1; TRBD2 might be the D (7 bases). Trimming cost V 2 bases and J 8 bases, with 19 bases left between them. The V gene's germline CDR1 is MNHEY and CDR2 SMNVEV (reference sequence). The length of the CDR3 is 16 residues.

Regarding this clone: The same CDR3 also results from other DNA sequences found in this sample. V and J are TRBV7-9 and TRBJ2-7; D is uncertain. The length of the CDR3 is 12 residues. Germline V gives CDR1 SEHNR, CDR2 FQNEAQ (reference sequence). V shed 5 bases and J shed 0 bases, with 5 bases lying between them. The CDR3 region has the DNA TGTGCCAGCAGCCCCAGCTCCTACGAGCAGTACTTC. Translation: CASSPSSYEQYF.

The V gene is TRBV7-2, the J gene TRBJ1-5, with 8 bases identical to TRBD1. CDR1 is SGHTA, CDR2 FQGNSA, per germline. J lost 6 bases, V lost 10 bases, and 11 bases had no gene match. CDR3 length equals 14 residues. Written as DNA, the CDR3 is TGTGCCACCGCAGACCAGGGGGCGGGTCAGCCCCAGCATTTT. Its translation is CATADQGAGQPQHF.

The chain is built from TRBV4-3 and TRBJ2-5; 12 bases fit TRBD1. Trimming took 1 base from V and 5 from J; bases not matched to a gene: 5. This CDR3 has 16 amino acids. Germline-derived CDR1 and CDR2 are LGHNA and YSLEER. CDR3 amino acids: CASSQGDRGREETQYF. CDR3 DNA sequence: TGCGCCAGCAGCCAAGGGGACAGGGGGCGCGAGGAGACCCAGTACTTC.

V usage is TRBV5-8 and J usage is TRBJ1-2; unclear D gene. V was trimmed by 0 bases and J by 4 bases, leaving 13 bases between them. The CDR3 covers 15 residues. Germline V gives CDR1 SGHTS, CDR2 YDEGEE. DNA for the CDR3: TGTGCCAGCAGCTTGGCCATGGTACTGTTCTATGGCTACACCTTC. Protein product: CASSLAMVLFYGYTF.

V and J are TRBV29-1 and TRBJ2-5; 9 nucleotides align to TRBD1. Germline V CDR1 and CDR2: SQVTM, ANQGSEA. The ends lost 3 bases at V and 5 bases at J; junction bases unmatched: 7. The CDR3 is 14 residues long. The CDR3 region is CSVDADRGGETQYF. The CDR3 DNA reads as TGCAGCGTTGACGCGGACAGGGGAGGGGAGACCCAGTACTTC.

This clone appeared once. The V gene is TRBV5-4, the J gene TRBJ1-4, with 7 bases lining up with TRBD1. V lost 2 bases to trimming and J lost 7 bases; unmatched junction nucleotides: 5. Germline V gene sequence: CDR1 SGHNT, CDR2 YYREEE (reference sequence). This CDR3 has 14 amino acids. The CDR3 nucleotides are TGTGCCAGCAGCTTAGGACAGGACATTGAAAAACTGTTTTTT. Its protein product is CASSLGQDIEKLFF.

This rearrangement joins TRBV6-1 to TRBJ1-5; D is unclear. The germline CDR1 and CDR2 sequences are MNHNS and SASEGT. Trimming removed 2 bases at V and 6 bases at J, with 8 bases between. The CDR3 is made up of 13 amino acids. The CDR3 here is CASSEFSSQPQHF. The CDR3 coding sequence is TGTGCCAGCAGTGAATTCAGTTCTCAGCCCCAGCATTTT.

The chain links TRBV7-9 to TRBJ1-4; 7 bases are shared with TRBD1. J gave up 0 bases and V 5 bases, and 3 bases lay outside the gene matches. Germline CDR1 SEHNR, CDR2 FQNEAQ (reference sequence). The CDR3 has 15 residues. The CDR3 DNA follows: TGTGCCAGCAGCCGAGGACAGGCAACTAATGAAAAACTGTTTTTT. This sequence encodes CASSRGQATNEKLFF.

V gene TRBV5-1 combines with J gene TRBJ2-3; TRBD2 matches at 8 bases. V shed 4 bases and J 4 bases; nucleotides not matched to a gene: 11. Germline CDR1 reads SGHRS; CDR2 reads YFSETQ. This CDR3 contains 16 residues. CDR3 sequence: CASSPPGVAGSDTQYF. The CDR3 DNA is TGCGCCAGCAGCCCCCCCGGGGTAGCGGGGTCAGATACGCAGTATTTT.